Below are 18 T cell receptor beta chains sequenced from a single sample in a study of a mutant IDH1 vaccine in newly diagnosed glioma. Only in-frame clones appear in the TCRdb table, and some are missing; sequencing was by immunoSEQ multiplex PCR. This table has roughly 30,000 clones, around 82% appearing once. Time point denoted: week 47, end of study. It was 300 ug of mutant IDH1 20-mer peptide that made up each vaccine dose, given with topical imiquimod. These receptors lack a known antigen. Sample: PBMCs, taken from a glioma patient whose treatment included an IDH1 peptide vaccine. Receptors were obtained from a man aged 25-45 years with glioma.

The J gene is TRBJ1-2, the V gene TRBV10-3, with unresolved D. The germline CDR1 and CDR2 sequences are ENHRY and SYGVKD. This CDR3 is built from 13 residues. V was trimmed by 2 bases and J by 7 bases, leaving 11 bases between them. The chain's CDR3 is CAISEAGTVGYTF. In DNA form, the CDR3 reads TGTGCCATCAGTGAGGCGGGCACGGTTGGCTACACCTTC.

The rearrangement uses TRBV29-1 and TRBJ2-3, with TRBD2 identical over 9 bases. The germline gives CDR1 SQVTM, CDR2 ANQGSEA. The CDR3 runs 13 residues. The V gene end was trimmed by 4 bases and the J gene end by 7 bases; junction bases not matched to a gene: 6. CDR3 sequence (DNA): TGCAGCGTTGCGGGTAGCGGGGGAAATACGCAGTATTTT. As protein: CSVAGSGGNTQYF.

The chain couples TRBV5-5 to TRBJ2-6; D not resolved. V dropped 4 bases and J dropped 2 bases, with 10 bases sitting between them. The CDR3 covers 15 residues. Germline CDR1 is SGHKS and CDR2 is YYEKEE (reference sequence). The CDR3: CASSARLAGANVLTF. The CDR3 DNA reads TGTGCCAGCAGCGCCCGGTTGGCTGGGGCCAACGTCCTGACTTTC.

The chain recombines TRBV30 with TRBJ2-5; D uncertain. Germline CDR1 reads GTSNPN; CDR2 reads SVGIG (reference sequence). The CDR3 runs to 14 residues. Trimming took off 3 bases at V and 4 bases at J, with 15 bases between the two ends. The CDR3 protein is CAWRTKGFLETQYF. Written as DNA, the CDR3 is TGTGCCTGGAGAACCAAAGGTTTTCTAGAGACCCAGTACTTC.

The chain joins TRBV28 to TRBJ1-5; D remains ambiguous. This CDR3 has 12 residues. Germline CDR1 and CDR2: MDHEN and SYDVKM. V was clipped by 2 bases and J by 4 bases, with 3 bases between them. CDR3 nucleotides: TGTGCCAGCAGTTTAGGAAATCAGCCCCAGCATTTT. Amino acid sequence: CASSLGNQPQHF. Full variable domain (rest looked up from reference TRBV28 and TRBJ1-5): DVKVTQSSRYLVKRTGEKVFLECVQDMDHENMFWYRQDPGLGLRLIYFSYDVKMKEKGDIPEGYSVSREKKERFSLILESASTNQTSMYLCASSLGNQPQHFGDGTRLSIL.

The V call is TRBV19, the J call TRBJ2-2, with D hard to call. Germline CDR1 LNHDA, CDR2 SQIVND (reference sequence). CDR3 size: 15 residues. V gave up 8 bases and J gave up 5 bases, with 18 bases separating them. For the CDR3, the DNA is TGTGCCAGTCACCTCGGTGTTACCCAAACCGGGGAGCTGTTTTTT. It translates to CASHLGVTQTGELFF.

The chain recombines TRBV27 with TRBJ1-1; D is perhaps TRBD1 (6 bases). The ends were cut back, 4 bases at V and 0 bases at J, with 21 bases in the middle. The CDR3 has 18 residues. Germline V CDR1 and CDR2: MNHEY, SMNVEV (reference sequence). Here the CDR3 reads CASSYLHRADPMNTEAFF. In DNA, the CDR3 is TGTGCCAGCAGTTATCTCCACAGGGCCGACCCTATGAACACTGAAGCTTTCTTT.

V is TRBV5-1 and J is TRBJ2-1, with D perhaps given as TRBD1 or TRBD2 (5 bases each). The V gene's germline CDR1 is SGHRS and CDR2 YFSETQ. The CDR3 extends over 14 amino acids. The V end was cut by 4 bases, the J end by 6 bases, with 14 bases between. The CDR3: CASSLGTTVNEQFF. CDR3 in DNA: TGCGCCAGCAGCCTAGGGACCACGGTCAATGAGCAGTTCTTC. The full variable domain, in which reference TRBV5-1 and TRBJ2-1 provide the parts outside the CDR3, is KAGVTQTPRYLIKTRGQQVTLSCSPISGHRSVSWYQQTPGQGLQFLFEYFSETQRNKGNFPGRFSGRQFSNSRSEMNVSTLELGDSALYLCASSLGTTVNEQFFGPGTRLTVL.

V gene TRBV7-2 combines with J gene TRBJ2-3; 7 bases are a match to TRBD2. The germline V gene has CDR1 SGHTA and CDR2 FQGNSA. J lost 10 bases, V lost 2 bases, and 3 bases had no gene match. The CDR3 totals 12 residues. Here the CDR3 reads CASSLSGTAQYF. For the CDR3, the DNA is TGTGCCAGCAGCTTAAGCGGGACTGCGCAGTATTTT.

CDR3 amino acids: CASSLGVGANTEAFF. The CDR3 coding sequence is TGTGCCAGCAGCCTCGGGGTTGGGGCCAACACTGAAGCTTTCTTT. The chain uses TRBV7-6 and TRBJ1-1, with D possibly matching TRBD1 (5 bases). The germline V and J ends were trimmed by 5 bases and 2 bases, with 15 bases remaining between them. CDR1 is SGHVS and CDR2 is FNYEAQ in the germline V gene. The CDR3 loop spans 15 amino acids. The whole variable domain, remainder taken from reference TRBV7-6 and TRBJ1-1, is GAGVSQSPRYKVTKRGQDVALRCDPISGHVSLYWYRQALGQGPEFLTYFNYEAQQDKSGLPNDRFSAERPEGSISTLTIQRTEQRDSAMYRCASSLGVGANTEAFFGQGTRLTVV.

The chain links TRBV5-3 to TRBJ2-7; unclear D gene. TRBV5-3 is annotated as an ORF whose role is uncertain. The CDR3 covers 16 residues. V was pared by 0 bases and J by 2 bases, with 15 bases between. CDR3 DNA: TGTGCCAGAAGCTTGGCCGACCGTTCCCTTCCCTACGAGCAGTACTTC. Protein sequence: CARSLADRSLPYEQYF.

The sample holds a few counts of this clone. This chain uses TRBV30 with TRBJ1-2; no clear D gene. CDR3 length: 12 amino acids. CDR1 GTSNPN and CDR2 SVGIG come from the germline V gene (reference sequence). V lost 2 bases and J lost 5, with 9 bases in between. The CDR3 reads CAWSKTFYGYTF. The CDR3 bases are TGTGCCTGGAGTAAAACGTTTTATGGCTACACCTTC. Supplemented by reference TRBV30 and TRBJ1-2, the full variable domain reads SQTIHQWPATLVQPVGSPLSLECTVEGTSNPNLYWYRQAAGRGLQLLFYSVGIGQISSEVPQNLSASRPQDRQFILSSKKLLLSDSGFYLCAWSKTFYGYTFGSGTRLTVV.

The rearrangement links TRBV25-1 to TRBJ2-7; unclear D gene. The V end lost 8 bases, the J end lost 7 bases, and 15 bases lay between the germline ends. The CDR3 contains 12 residues. The germline V gene has CDR1 MGHDK and CDR2 SYGVNS. The CDR3 DNA sequence: TGTGCCAGCGCAAGACAAATCGGAGAGCAGTACTTC. Protein: CASARQIGEQYF.

The chain is built from TRBV20-1 and TRBJ1-2, with no clear D. CDR1 DFQATT and CDR2 SNEGSKA come from the germline V gene (reference sequence). The CDR3 is 11 amino acids. Trimming took off 7 bases at V and 1 base at J, with 7 bases between the two ends. The CDR3 DNA follows: TGCAGTGACAGCGTTAACTATGGCTACACCTTC. It codes for CSDSVNYGYTF.

This clone is a singleton in its sample. The V gene is TRBV5-1, the J gene TRBJ2-1; either TRBD1 or TRBD2 may supply D (5 bases each). Germline V lookup: CDR1 SGHRS, CDR2 YFSETQ. Trimming took 0 bases from V and 0 from J, leaving 10 bases between them. This CDR3 comprises 16 residues. The CDR3 DNA is TGCGCCAGCAGCTTGGGGGGCGGGCACTCCTACAATGAGCAGTTCTTC. Residues: CASSLGGGHSYNEQFF.

This chain connects TRBV5-6 to TRBJ1-2; 7 bases fit TRBD1. CDR1 is SGHDT and CDR2 is YYEEEE in the germline V gene. After removal of 0 bases from V and 6 bases from J, the junction contained 5 bases not matched to a gene. This CDR3 comprises 14 residues. The CDR3 DNA reads as TGTGCCAGCAGCTTGGGACAGGGACTAAATGGCTACACCTTC. Protein: CASSLGQGLNGYTF. Supplemented by reference TRBV5-6 and TRBJ1-2, the full variable domain reads DAGVTQSPTHLIKTRGQQVTLRCSPKSGHDTVSWYQQALGQGPQFIFQYYEEEERQRGNFPDRFSGHQFPNYSSELNVNALLLGDSALYLCASSLGQGLNGYTFGSGTRLTVV.

This chain connects TRBV5-1 to TRBJ2-5; 8 bases are shared with TRBD2. V dropped 4 bases and J dropped 5; count of bases not matched to a gene: 10. CDR3 length: 15 residues. The germline V gene encodes CDR1 SGHRS and CDR2 YFSETQ. CDR3 coding DNA: TGCGCCAGCAGCCGAGGCCCAGCGGGAGACGAGACCCAGTACTTC. It encodes CASSRGPAGDETQYF.

As for this clone: At one of its ends the junction is not consistent with the germline gene, which may arise from a read error. The chain carries TRBV6-5 and TRBJ2-7; no firm D call. CDR1 MNHEY and CDR2 SVGAGI come from the germline V gene. CDR3 length: 11 amino acids. The CDR3 reads CASSYSGSVFF. The CDR3 nucleotides read TGTGCCAGCAGTTACTCGGGGTCAGTTTTCTTC.